The clone carrying this TCR beta chain was counted a few times. As yet, its antigen is unknown. It was through 5'RACE template switching that TCR cDNA was made, with a universal primer site and UMIs added. TCRdb reprocessed the 5' RACE reads via MiXCR and lists one record per CDR3 protein. This sample has a few hundred thousand distinct CDR3 sequences, with 15% to 20% found just once. The V end was cut by 1 base, the J end by 8 bases, with 13 bases between. Germline V gene lookup returns CDR1 SGHDN and CDR2 FVKESK. CDR3 length: 14 residues. This entry belongs to a study of T cells after yellow fever vaccination. Whole-study context: Some fractions had low cell numbers, and these were prepared with SMART-Seq v4 Ultra Low Input.

General study results and limits: Post-booster reappearance was seen for most primary-vaccination clones (96% CD4, around 91% CD8). Clonotypes appearing in both CD4 and CD8 compartments existed, and their share was small.

This TCR was recovered from a man aged 25-40 years who received the YFV17D yellow fever vaccine. This sequence joins TRBV14 and TRBJ2-3; D assignment may be TRBD1 or TRBD2 (5 bases each). Here the sequenced sample was PBMCs, taken 15 days after the yellow fever booster vaccination. CDR3 sequence reads: CASSQAEGLGTQYF. CDR3 nucleotide sequence: TGTGCCAGCAGCCAAGCTGAGGGGCTAGGTACGCAGTATTTT.